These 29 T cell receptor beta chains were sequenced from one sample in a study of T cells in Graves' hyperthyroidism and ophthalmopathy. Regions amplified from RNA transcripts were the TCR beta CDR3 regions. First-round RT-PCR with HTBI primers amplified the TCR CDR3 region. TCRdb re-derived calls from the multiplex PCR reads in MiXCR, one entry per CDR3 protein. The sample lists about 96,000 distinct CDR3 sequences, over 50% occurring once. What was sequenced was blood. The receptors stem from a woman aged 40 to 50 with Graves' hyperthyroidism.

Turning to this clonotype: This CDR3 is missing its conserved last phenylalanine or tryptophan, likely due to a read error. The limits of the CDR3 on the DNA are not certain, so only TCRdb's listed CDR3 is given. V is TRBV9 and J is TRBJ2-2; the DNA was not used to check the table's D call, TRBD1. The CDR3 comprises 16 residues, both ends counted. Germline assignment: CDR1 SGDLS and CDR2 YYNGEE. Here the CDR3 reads CASSVGGGPNTGELVL.

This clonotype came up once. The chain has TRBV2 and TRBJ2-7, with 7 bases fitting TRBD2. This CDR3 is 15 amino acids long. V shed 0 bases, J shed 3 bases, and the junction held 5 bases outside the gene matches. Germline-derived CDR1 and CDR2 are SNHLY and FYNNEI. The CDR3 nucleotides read TGTGCCAGCAGTGAAGCCCGGGACTACGGCTACGAGCAGTACTTC. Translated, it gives CASSEARDYGYEQYF. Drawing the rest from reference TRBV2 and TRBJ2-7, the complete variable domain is EPEVTQTPSHQVTQMGQEVILRCVPISNHLYFYWYRQILGQKVEFLVSFYNNEISEKSEIFDDQFSVERPDGSNFTLKIRSTKLEDSAMYFCASSEARDYGYEQYFGPGTRLTVT.

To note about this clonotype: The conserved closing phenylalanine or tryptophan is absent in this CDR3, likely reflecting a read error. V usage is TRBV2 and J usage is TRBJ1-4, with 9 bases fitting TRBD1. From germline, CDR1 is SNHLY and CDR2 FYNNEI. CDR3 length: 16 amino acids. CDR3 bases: TGTGCCAGCAGTGGCCTCCGGGACAGGGCTAATGAAGAACTGTTTCTT. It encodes CASSGLRDRANEELFL.

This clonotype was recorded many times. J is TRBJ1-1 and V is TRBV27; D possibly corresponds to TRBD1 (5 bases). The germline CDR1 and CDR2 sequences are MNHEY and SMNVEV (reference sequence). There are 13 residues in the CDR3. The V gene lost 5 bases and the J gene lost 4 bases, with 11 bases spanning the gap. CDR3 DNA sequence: TGTGCCAGCAGTCAGGGTCCCGTCACTGAAGCTTTCTTT. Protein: CASSQGPVTEAFF.

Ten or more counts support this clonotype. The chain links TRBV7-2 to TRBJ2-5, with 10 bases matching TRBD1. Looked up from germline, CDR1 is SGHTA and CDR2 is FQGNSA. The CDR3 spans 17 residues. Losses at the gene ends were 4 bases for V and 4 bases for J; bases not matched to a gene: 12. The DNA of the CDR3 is TGTGCCAGCAGCTCGCATACCACAGGACAGGGGGGAGAGACCCAGTACTTC. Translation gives CASSSHTTGQGGETQYF.

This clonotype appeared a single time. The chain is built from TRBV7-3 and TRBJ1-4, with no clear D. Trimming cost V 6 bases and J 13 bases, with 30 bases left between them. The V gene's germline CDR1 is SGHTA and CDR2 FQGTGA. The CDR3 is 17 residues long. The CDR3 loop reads CASSFAPGSTMVGRLFF. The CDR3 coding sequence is TGTGCCAGCAGTTTCGCCCCCGGGAGCACGATGGTCGGAAGACTGTTTTTT.

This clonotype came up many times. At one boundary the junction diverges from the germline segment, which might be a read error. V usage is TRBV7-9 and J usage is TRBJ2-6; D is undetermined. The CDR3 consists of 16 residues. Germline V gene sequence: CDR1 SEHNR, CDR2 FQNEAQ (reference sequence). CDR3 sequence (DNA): TGTGCCAGCAGCCTCCGGGTAGCCGCTGGGTCCAACGTCCTGACTTTC. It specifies CASSLRVAAGSNVLTF.

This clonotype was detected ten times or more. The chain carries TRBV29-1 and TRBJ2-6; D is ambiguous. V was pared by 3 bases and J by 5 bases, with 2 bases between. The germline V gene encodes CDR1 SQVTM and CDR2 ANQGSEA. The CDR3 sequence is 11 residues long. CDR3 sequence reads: CSVDRANVLTF. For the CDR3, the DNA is TGCAGCGTTGACAGGGCCAACGTCCTGACTTTC.

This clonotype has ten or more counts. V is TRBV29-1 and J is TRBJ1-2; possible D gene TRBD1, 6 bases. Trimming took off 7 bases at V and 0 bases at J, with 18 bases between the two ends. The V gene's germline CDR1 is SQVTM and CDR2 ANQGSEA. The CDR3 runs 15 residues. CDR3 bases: TGCAGCGGCGGACCCGAGACAGGTTCTAACTATGGCTACACCTTC. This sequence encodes CSGGPETGSNYGYTF.

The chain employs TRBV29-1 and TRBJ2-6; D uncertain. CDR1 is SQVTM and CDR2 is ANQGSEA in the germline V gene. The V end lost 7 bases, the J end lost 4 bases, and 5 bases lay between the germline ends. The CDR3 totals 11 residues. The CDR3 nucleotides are TGCAGCGGATCCGGGGCCAACGTCCTGACTTTC. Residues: CSGSGANVLTF.

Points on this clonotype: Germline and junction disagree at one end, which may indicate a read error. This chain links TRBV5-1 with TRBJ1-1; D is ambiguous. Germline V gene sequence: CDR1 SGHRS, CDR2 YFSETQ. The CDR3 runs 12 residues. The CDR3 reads CASSRGVTGAFF. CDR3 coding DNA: TGCGCCAGCAGCCGTGGGGTGACTGGAGCTTTCTTT.

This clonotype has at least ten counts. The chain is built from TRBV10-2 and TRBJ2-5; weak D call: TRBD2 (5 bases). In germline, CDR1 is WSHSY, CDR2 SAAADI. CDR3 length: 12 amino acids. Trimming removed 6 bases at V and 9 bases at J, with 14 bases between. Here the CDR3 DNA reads TGCGCCAGCAGGGCTAGCAATCAGCCCCAGTACTTC. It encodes CASRASNQPQYF.

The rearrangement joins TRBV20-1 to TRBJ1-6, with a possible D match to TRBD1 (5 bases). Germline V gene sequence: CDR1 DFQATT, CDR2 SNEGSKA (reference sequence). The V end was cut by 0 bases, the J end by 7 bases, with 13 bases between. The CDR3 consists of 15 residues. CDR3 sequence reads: CSARDPRGSNSPLHF. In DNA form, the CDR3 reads TGCAGTGCTAGAGATCCAAGGGGCAGCAATTCACCCCTCCACTTT.

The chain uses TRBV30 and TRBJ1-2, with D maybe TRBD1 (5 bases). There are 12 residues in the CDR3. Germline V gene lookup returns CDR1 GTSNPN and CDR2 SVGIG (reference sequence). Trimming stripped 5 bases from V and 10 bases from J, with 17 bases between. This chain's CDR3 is CAWQLIGEDYTF. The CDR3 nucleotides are TGTGCCTGGCAGCTGATAGGGGAAGACTACACCTTC. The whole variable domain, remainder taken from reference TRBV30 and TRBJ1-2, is SQTIHQWPATLVQPVGSPLSLECTVEGTSNPNLYWYRQAAGRGLQLLFYSVGIGQISSEVPQNLSASRPQDRQFILSSKKLLLSDSGFYLCAWQLIGEDYTFGSGTRLTVV.

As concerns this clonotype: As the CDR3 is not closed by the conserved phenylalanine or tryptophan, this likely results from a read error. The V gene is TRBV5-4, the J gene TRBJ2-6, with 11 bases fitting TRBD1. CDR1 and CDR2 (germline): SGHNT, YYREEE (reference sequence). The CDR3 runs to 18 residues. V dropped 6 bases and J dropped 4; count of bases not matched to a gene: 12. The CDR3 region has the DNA TGTGCCAGCACCCCAGGATGGGACAGGGGGACCGGGGCCAACGTCCTGACTCTC. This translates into CASTPGWDRGTGANVLTL.

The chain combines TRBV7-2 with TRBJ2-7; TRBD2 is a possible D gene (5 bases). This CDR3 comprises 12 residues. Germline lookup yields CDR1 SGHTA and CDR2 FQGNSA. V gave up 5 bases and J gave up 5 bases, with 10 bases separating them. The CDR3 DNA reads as TGTGCCAGCAGCCCGGGGTTCAACGAGCAGTACTTC. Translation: CASSPGFNEQYF. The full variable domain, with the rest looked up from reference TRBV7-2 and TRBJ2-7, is GAGVSQSPSNKVTEKGKDVELRCDPISGHTALYWYRQSLGQGLEFLIYFQGNSAPDKSGLPSDRFSAERTGGSVSTLTIQRTQQEDSAVYLCASSPGFNEQYFGPGTRLTVT.

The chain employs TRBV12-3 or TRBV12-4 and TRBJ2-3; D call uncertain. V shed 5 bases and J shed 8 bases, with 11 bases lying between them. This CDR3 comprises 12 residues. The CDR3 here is CASSKLQTTQYF. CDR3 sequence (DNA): TGTGCCAGCAGTAAACTGCAAACTACGCAGTATTTT.

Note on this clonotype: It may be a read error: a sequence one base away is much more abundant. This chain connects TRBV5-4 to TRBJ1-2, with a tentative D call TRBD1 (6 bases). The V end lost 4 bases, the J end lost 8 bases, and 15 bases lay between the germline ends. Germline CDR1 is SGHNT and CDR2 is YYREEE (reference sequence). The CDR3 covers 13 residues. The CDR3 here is CASSHTGPGGYTF. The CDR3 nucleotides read TGTGCCAGCAGCCATACAGGGCCGGGGGGCTACACCTTC.

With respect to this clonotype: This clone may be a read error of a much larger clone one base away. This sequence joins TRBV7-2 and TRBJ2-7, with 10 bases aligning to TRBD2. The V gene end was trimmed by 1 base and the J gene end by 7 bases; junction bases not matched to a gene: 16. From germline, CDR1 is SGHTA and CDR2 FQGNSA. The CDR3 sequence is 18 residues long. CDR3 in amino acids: CASSLVVPGTSAWREQYF. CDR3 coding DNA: TGTGCCAGCAGCTTAGTAGTTCCTGGGACTAGCGCATGGCGGGAGCAGTACTTC.

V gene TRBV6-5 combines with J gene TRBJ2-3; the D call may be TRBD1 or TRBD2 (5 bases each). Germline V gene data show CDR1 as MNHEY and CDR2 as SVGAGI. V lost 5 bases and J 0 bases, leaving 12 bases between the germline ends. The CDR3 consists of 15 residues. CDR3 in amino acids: CASSGGQASTDTQYF. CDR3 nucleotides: TGTGCCAGCAGTGGGGGTCAGGCCAGCACAGATACGCAGTATTTT.

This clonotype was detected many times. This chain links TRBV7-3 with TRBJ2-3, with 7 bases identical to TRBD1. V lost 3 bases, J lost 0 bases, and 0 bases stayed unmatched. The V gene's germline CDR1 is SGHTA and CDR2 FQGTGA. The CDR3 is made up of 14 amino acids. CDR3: CASSLGQSTDTQYF. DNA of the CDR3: TGTGCCAGCAGCTTGGGACAGAGCACAGATACGCAGTATTTT.

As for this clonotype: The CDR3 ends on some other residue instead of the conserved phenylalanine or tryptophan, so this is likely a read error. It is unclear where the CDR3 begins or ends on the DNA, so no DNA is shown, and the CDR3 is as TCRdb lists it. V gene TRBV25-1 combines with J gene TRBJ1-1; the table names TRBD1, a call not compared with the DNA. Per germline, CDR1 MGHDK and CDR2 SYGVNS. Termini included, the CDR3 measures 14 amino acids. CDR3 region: CASRGAGRNTEATA.

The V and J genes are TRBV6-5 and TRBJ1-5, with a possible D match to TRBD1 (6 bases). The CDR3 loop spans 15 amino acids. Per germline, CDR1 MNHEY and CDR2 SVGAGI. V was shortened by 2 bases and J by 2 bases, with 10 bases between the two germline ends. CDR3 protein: CASSYGGGRNQPQHF. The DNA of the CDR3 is TGTGCCAGCAGTTACGGCGGGGGCCGCAATCAGCCCCAGCATTTT.

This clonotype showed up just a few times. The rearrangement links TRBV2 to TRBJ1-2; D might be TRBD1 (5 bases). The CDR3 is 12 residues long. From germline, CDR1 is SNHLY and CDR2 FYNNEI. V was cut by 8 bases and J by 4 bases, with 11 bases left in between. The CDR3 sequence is CASGAASYGYTF. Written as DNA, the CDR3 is TGTGCCAGCGGGGCAGCTAGCTATGGCTACACCTTC.

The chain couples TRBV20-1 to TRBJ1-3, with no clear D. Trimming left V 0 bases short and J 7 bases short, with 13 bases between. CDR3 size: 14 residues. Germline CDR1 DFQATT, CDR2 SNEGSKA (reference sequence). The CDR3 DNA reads TGCAGTGCTAGAGATATCGCCAGGAAGAACACCATATATTTT. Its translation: CSARDIARKNTIYF.

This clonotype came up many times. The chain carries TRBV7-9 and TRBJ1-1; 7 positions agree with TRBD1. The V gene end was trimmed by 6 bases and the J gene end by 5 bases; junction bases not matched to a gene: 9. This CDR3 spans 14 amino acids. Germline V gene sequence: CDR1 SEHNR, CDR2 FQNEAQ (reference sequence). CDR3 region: CASSLRGQWTEAFF. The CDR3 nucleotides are TGTGCCAGCAGTCTGAGGGGGCAGTGGACTGAAGCTTTCTTT.

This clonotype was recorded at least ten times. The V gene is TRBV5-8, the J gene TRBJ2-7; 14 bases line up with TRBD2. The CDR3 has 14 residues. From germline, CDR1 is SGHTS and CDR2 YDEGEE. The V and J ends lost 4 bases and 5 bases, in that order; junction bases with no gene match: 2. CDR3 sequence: CASSGGLAGDEQYF. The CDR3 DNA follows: TGTGCCAGCAGCGGGGGACTAGCGGGAGACGAGCAGTACTTC.

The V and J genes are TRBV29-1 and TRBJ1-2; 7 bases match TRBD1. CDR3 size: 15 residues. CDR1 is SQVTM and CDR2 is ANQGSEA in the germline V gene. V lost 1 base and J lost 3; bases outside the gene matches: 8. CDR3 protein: CSVEGGQGVDYGYTF. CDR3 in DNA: TGCAGCGTTGAAGGGGGGCAGGGGGTCGACTATGGCTACACCTTC.

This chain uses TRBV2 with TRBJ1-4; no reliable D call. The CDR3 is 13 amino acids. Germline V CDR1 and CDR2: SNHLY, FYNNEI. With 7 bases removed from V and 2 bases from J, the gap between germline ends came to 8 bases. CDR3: CASTLDTNEKLFF. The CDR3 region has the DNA TGTGCCAGCACCCTCGACACTAATGAAAAACTGTTTTTT. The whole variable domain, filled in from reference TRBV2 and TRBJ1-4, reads EPEVTQTPSHQVTQMGQEVILRCVPISNHLYFYWYRQILGQKVEFLVSFYNNEISEKSEIFDDQFSVERPDGSNFTLKIRSTKLEDSAMYFCASTLDTNEKLFFGSGTQLSVL.